Following are 29 T cell receptor beta chains from one sample sequenced in a study of response to subunit inactivated influenza vaccine. In TCRdb, the RT-PCR reads were re-called with MiXCR into one record per CDR3 protein. The sample records 800,000 or so distinct CDR3 sequences, 21% being singletons. Sequencing was performed on PBMCs from blood, taken 4 to 6 days after vaccination. Receptor source: a man aged 50-60 years who received an inactivated influenza vaccine.

This clonotype has just a few counts. This chain joins TRBV11-1 and TRBJ2-1, with D uncertain. CDR3 length: 14 residues. Germline V CDR1 and CDR2: SGHAT, FQDESV (reference sequence). Deletions cut 3 bases from V and 6 bases from J, with 12 bases between. The CDR3 spells CASSFQAQPNEQFF. The CDR3, as DNA: TGTGCCAGCAGCTTCCAGGCCCAGCCCAATGAGCAGTTCTTC.

This clonotype was observed at least ten times. This CDR3 is CASRATGPRRGYNEQFF. The CDR3, as DNA: TGTGCCAGCAGAGCGACAGGACCCCGCCGGGGGTACAATGAGCAGTTCTTC. V is TRBV25-1 and J is TRBJ2-1; D may be TRBD1 or TRBD2 (6 bases each). Trimming stripped 6 bases from V and 4 bases from J, with 22 bases between. The V gene's germline CDR1 is MGHDK and CDR2 SYGVNS. The CDR3 length is 17 residues.

In its sample, this clonotype was seen a few times. V usage is TRBV20-1 and J usage is TRBJ2-1; TRBD1 is a possible D gene (6 bases). Germline V gene data show CDR1 as DFQATT and CDR2 as SNEGSKA (reference sequence). V was trimmed by 5 bases and J by 8 bases, leaving 10 bases between them. The CDR3 loop spans 11 amino acids. The CDR3 spells CSAVQGDEQFF. The CDR3 coding sequence is TGCAGTGCTGTACAGGGCGATGAGCAGTTCTTC.

This chain joins TRBV21-1 and TRBJ2-3; the D call of TRBD1 is as the table states it, not checked on the DNA. TRBV21-1 is a recognized pseudogene. This CDR3 region has 15 residues. The DNA for the CDR3 is TGTGCCAGCAGCCATGGGGCGGGGAGGATAGATACGCAGTATTTT. Encoded protein: CASSHGAGRIDTQYF.

The chain uses TRBV7-6 and TRBJ2-7, with 9 positions matching TRBD2. Germline CDR1 is SGHVS and CDR2 is FNYEAQ. Trimming removed 2 bases from V and 0 bases from J; junction bases left unmatched: 2. The CDR3 contains 15 residues. The CDR3 here is CASSLLAGFSYEQYF. CDR3 coding DNA: TGTGCCAGCAGCTTACTAGCGGGGTTCTCCTACGAGCAGTACTTC.

The chain links TRBV7-2 to TRBJ2-7; no clear D gene. This CDR3 is 14 amino acids long. Trimming stripped 5 bases from V and 9 bases from J, with 20 bases between. The germline V gene has CDR1 SGHTA and CDR2 FQGNSA. CDR3 nucleotide sequence: TGTGCCAGCAGCGTAATGGTTCTAGGTTTGGGGCAGTACTTC. This translates into CASSVMVLGLGQYF.

The chain joins TRBV18 to TRBJ2-3; TRBD1 aligns across 8 bases. J was trimmed by 10 bases and V by 3 bases; bases with no gene match: 9. The germline V gene encodes CDR1 KGHSH and CDR2 LQKENI. This CDR3 has 14 amino acids. The CDR3 nucleotides are TGTGCCAGCTCACCTCGTTCTAGGACAGGGCCGCAGTATTTT. This encodes CASSPRSRTGPQYF.

The rearrangement uses TRBV4-3 and TRBJ2-7, with a weak D call TRBD2 (6 bases). Trimming shortened V by 4 bases and J by 0 bases, and 16 bases separated the two germline ends. The CDR3 extends over 16 amino acids. The germline V gene has CDR1 LGHNA and CDR2 YSLEER. CDR3 DNA sequence: TGCGCCAGCAGCCCAACCGGGACTGTGAGCTCCTACGAGCAGTACTTC. This codes for CASSPTGTVSSYEQYF.

This clonotype has just a few counts. The chain is built from TRBV7-9 and TRBJ2-5, with 10 bases that match TRBD2. Germline assignment: CDR1 SEHNR and CDR2 FQNEAQ (reference sequence). The V and J ends lost 1 base and 5 bases, in that order; junction bases with no gene match: 10. This CDR3 is built from 17 residues. CDR3 sequence reads: CASSLVVAGGPWETQYF. In DNA, the CDR3 is TGTGCCAGCAGCTTAGTGGTAGCGGGAGGCCCCTGGGAGACCCAGTACTTC.

Notes on this clonotype: As the CDR3 is not closed by the conserved phenylalanine or tryptophan, this likely results from a read error. This chain uses TRBV9 with TRBJ2-2; a weak D match, TRBD1 (5 bases). V dropped 3 bases and J dropped 3 bases, with 15 bases sitting between them. Germline lookup yields CDR1 SGDLS and CDR2 YYNGEE. The CDR3 spans 16 residues. The CDR3 region is CASSGAWAGYTGELFL. The DNA for the CDR3 is TGTGCCAGCAGCGGGGCATGGGCAGGGTACACCGGGGAGCTGTTTCTT.

This clonotype came up a few times. The rearrangement uses TRBV20-1 and TRBJ2-3; TRBD2 matches at 12 bases. Germline CDR1 reads DFQATT; CDR2 reads SNEGSKA (reference sequence). This CDR3 has 14 amino acids. The ends lost 5 bases at V and 5 bases at J; junction bases unmatched: 5. CDR3 nucleotides: TGCAGTGCTGCTAGCGGGAGGGCCGGAGATACGCAGTATTTT. Translated: CSAASGRAGDTQYF.

This chain uses TRBV20-1 with TRBJ1-2, with D possibly TRBD1 on 5 matching bases. Trimming pared 0 bases from V and 8 bases from J, leaving 13 bases between. Germline CDR1 is DFQATT and CDR2 is SNEGSKA (reference sequence). This CDR3 has 13 residues. The CDR3 DNA is TGCAGTGCTAGAGATTCTGGCGGGGGAGGCTACACCTTC. The encoded protein is CSARDSGGGGYTF.

The chain carries TRBV7-2 and TRBJ2-5; no clear D gene. The assigned J gene may be wrong: the sequence end matches TRBJ2-1 better. The germline gives CDR1 SGHTA, CDR2 FQGNSA. This CDR3 is built from 14 residues. The CDR3 DNA follows: TGTGCCAGCAGCTCCTTGGGGTATCAAGAGACCCAGTTCTTC. Protein product: CASSSLGYQETQFF.

This chain connects TRBV4-3 to TRBJ1-4, with 9 bases that match TRBD1. V trimming: 1 base; J trimming: 8 bases; junction bases outside the gene matches: 2. Germline CDR1 reads LGHNA; CDR2 reads YSLEER. The CDR3 covers 14 residues. CDR3 DNA sequence: TGCGCCAGCAGCCAAGTGGGACAGGGAGAAAAACTGTTTTTT. It encodes CASSQVGQGEKLFF.

Many counts were recorded for this clonotype. J is TRBJ1-5 and V is TRBV20-1; D may be TRBD1 (5 bases). Germline V gene data show CDR1 as DFQATT and CDR2 as SNEGSKA (reference sequence). The V and J ends lost 2 bases and 9 bases respectively, with 20 bases between them. CDR3 length: 15 amino acids. CDR3 DNA sequence: TGCAGTGCTAGATCTTTTCTGGGGGGTTTAGGGCCCCAGCATTTT. Its translation is CSARSFLGGLGPQHF.

The chain combines TRBV20-1 with TRBJ2-3, with 9 bases that match TRBD2. The germline CDR1 and CDR2 sequences are DFQATT and SNEGSKA (reference sequence). The CDR3 runs 16 residues. The V segment lost 1 base and the J segment 0 bases; nucleotides outside the gene matches: 5. The CDR3 nucleotides are TGCAGTGCTAGAGCCCCTAGCGGGACTAGCACAGATACGCAGTATTTT. Its translation: CSARAPSGTSTDTQYF.

The V call is TRBV20-1, the J call TRBJ2-5; TRBD1 matches at 7 bases. The germline CDR1 and CDR2 sequences are DFQATT and SNEGSKA (reference sequence). The CDR3 length is 14 residues. J gave up 0 bases and V 5 bases, and 6 bases lay outside the gene matches. CDR3 sequence: CSARRTGHQETQYF. DNA for the CDR3: TGCAGTGCTCGGAGGACAGGTCACCAAGAGACCCAGTACTTC.

The rearrangement uses TRBV4-3 and TRBJ2-7, with TRBD1 as a possible D gene (5 bases). CDR1 is LGHNA and CDR2 is YSLEER in the germline V gene. The germline V and J ends were trimmed by 3 bases and 3 bases, with 9 bases remaining between them. This CDR3 contains 13 residues. As DNA, the CDR3 is TGCGCCAGCAGCCACGGCAGGGACTACGAGCAGTACTTC. Its translation: CASSHGRDYEQYF.

This clonotype has more than one count but fewer than ten. The rearrangement links TRBV10-3 to TRBJ2-7; D is possibly TRBD2 (5 bases). CDR1 is ENHRY and CDR2 is SYGVKD in the germline V gene. CDR3 length: 16 residues. Trimming took off 1 base at V and 0 bases at J, with 13 bases between the two ends. The CDR3 loop reads CAISEYKAGSSYEQYF. CDR3 nucleotides: TGTGCCATCAGTGAGTATAAGGCGGGCAGCTCCTACGAGCAGTACTTC.

This chain connects TRBV6-2 or TRBV6-3 to TRBJ2-1, with 11 bases identical to TRBD2. There are 16 residues in the CDR3. Germline CDR1 and CDR2: MNHEY and SVGEGT. The ends lost 6 bases at V and 7 bases at J; junction bases unmatched: 11. Here the CDR3 DNA reads TGTGCCAGCAGCCAGAAGAACAGACTAGCGGGAAATGAGCAGTTCTTC. Residues: CASSQKNRLAGNEQFF.

This clonotype was observed a handful of times. The V and J genes are TRBV7-2 and TRBJ2-5, with TRBD2 as a possible D gene (6 bases). Germline V CDR1 and CDR2: SGHTA, FQGNSA. Trimming stripped 5 bases from V and 1 base from J, with 14 bases between. The CDR3 has 15 residues. CDR3 bases: TGTGCCAGCAGCCTTAGACGGGGGATCCAAGAGACCCAGTACTTC. This gives the protein CASSLRRGIQETQYF.

The chain joins TRBV7-8 to TRBJ2-5; a possible D gene is TRBD1 (5 bases). The V gene's germline CDR1 is SGHVS and CDR2 FQNEAQ. The CDR3 has 15 residues. Trimming removed 4 bases from V and 0 bases from J, with 12 bases in between. CDR3 sequence: CASSSKRQYQETQYF. As DNA, the CDR3 is TGTGCCAGCAGCTCTAAACGACAGTACCAAGAGACCCAGTACTTC.

A few counts support this clonotype. V usage is TRBV4-2 and J usage is TRBJ2-5; perhaps TRBD1 as D (6 bases). The length of the CDR3 is 16 residues. V was shortened by 0 bases and J by 4 bases, with 15 bases between the two germline ends. Germline V gene data show CDR1 as LGHNA and CDR2 as YNFKEQ. This CDR3 is CASSQDGYRVGETQYF. Here the CDR3 DNA reads TGTGCCAGCAGCCAAGATGGGTACAGGGTGGGAGAGACCCAGTACTTC.

The chain combines TRBV9 with TRBJ2-1; 9 bases are shared with TRBD2. Germline values: CDR1 SGDLS, CDR2 YYNGEE. The length of the CDR3 is 14 residues. The J segment lost 6 bases and the V segment lost 6 bases, leaving 7 bases of the junction unmatched. The CDR3 sequence: CASTAGGPSNEQFF. In DNA form, the CDR3 reads TGTGCCAGCACCGCGGGAGGGCCTAGCAATGAGCAGTTCTTC.

With respect to this clonotype: At one of its ends the junction is not consistent with the germline gene, which may arise from a read error. The chain joins TRBV24-1 to TRBJ1-5, with TRBD1 matching over 8 bases. CDR1 is KGHDR and CDR2 is SFDVKD in the germline V gene. The CDR3 has 16 amino acids. The CDR3 spells CCSAAQGARGNQPQHF. The CDR3 region has the DNA TGCTGCAGTGCCGCGCAGGGGGCGCGGGGCAATCAGCCCCAGCATTTT.

V is TRBV11-2 and J is TRBJ2-1, with a weak D call TRBD2 (5 bases). Germline V gene data show CDR1 as SGHAT and CDR2 as FQNNGV. V was cut by 5 bases and J by 10 bases, with 9 bases left in between. This CDR3 has 11 amino acids. The CDR3 is CASSVIAEQFF. The CDR3 DNA sequence: TGTGCCAGCAGCGTGATAGCGGAGCAGTTCTTC.

This clonotype was seen a few times. This chain connects TRBV7-2 to TRBJ2-5, with D unclear. This CDR3 has 19 residues. Germline V lookup: CDR1 SGHTA, CDR2 FQGNSA. Deletions cut 0 bases from V and 3 bases from J, with 23 bases between. The CDR3 protein is CASSLAAPIIVSRKETQYF. Written as DNA, the CDR3 is TGTGCCAGCAGCTTAGCGGCTCCTATTATCGTATCCAGGAAAGAGACCCAGTACTTC.

CDR3 sequence reads: CASSPDRDFVKNIQYF. In DNA, the CDR3 is TGTGCCAGCAGCCCGGACAGGGACTTCGTCAAAAACATTCAGTACTTC. This rearrangement joins TRBV7-9 to TRBJ2-4; 8 bases are a match to TRBD1. CDR1 is SEHNR and CDR2 is FQNEAQ in the germline V gene (reference sequence). This CDR3 has 16 residues. V lost 5 bases and J lost 3; bases outside the gene matches: 9.

The chain combines TRBV5-1 with TRBJ1-1; 9 bases are shared with TRBD1. The germline gives CDR1 SGHRS, CDR2 YFSETQ. The V and J ends lost 2 bases and 4 bases, in that order; junction bases with no gene match: 6. The CDR3 runs 15 residues. In nucleotides, the CDR3 is TGCGCCAGCAGCTTTGACAGGGGGAGAAGCACTGAAGCTTTCTTT. Translated, it gives CASSFDRGRSTEAFF. The full variable domain, its missing parts supplied by reference TRBV5-1 and TRBJ1-1, is KAGVTQTPRYLIKTRGQQVTLSCSPISGHRSVSWYQQTPGQGLQFLFEYFSETQRNKGNFPGRFSGRQFSNSRSEMNVSTLELGDSALYLCASSFDRGRSTEAFFGQGTRLTVV.